The 27 T cell receptor beta chains reported below all come from one sample, sequenced in a study of blood T cell repertoires in COVID-19. This table comes from immunoSEQ multiplex PCR, and its TCRdb copy is limited to in-frame clones, with some not included. The profile shows roughly 300,000 clones, 86% of them singletons. Sequencing was performed on PBMCs or T cells enriched from blood (not recorded which). The receptor source for this set is a woman between 18 and 29 years old who had recovered from COVID-19.

This clone was observed a handful of times. This chain connects TRBV19 to TRBJ1-6; D ambiguous. Looked up from germline, CDR1 is LNHDA and CDR2 is SQIVND (reference sequence). V gave up 1 base and J gave up 8 bases, with 6 bases separating them. This CDR3 comprises 13 residues. CDR3 sequence reads: CASSIGRDSPLHF. In DNA, the CDR3 is TGTGCCAGTAGTATAGGTCGCGATTCACCCCTCCACTTT.

The J gene is TRBJ2-7, the V gene TRBV27; the D gene is possibly TRBD2 (6 bases). In germline, CDR1 is MNHEY, CDR2 SMNVEV (reference sequence). V was pared by 11 bases and J by 4 bases, with 33 bases between. The CDR3 has 18 residues. CDR3 in amino acids: CASTSLVVSGSGIYEQYF. CDR3 nucleotide sequence: TGTGCCTCCACCTCATTAGTGGTATCAGGTAGCGGAATTTACGAGCAGTACTTC.

V is TRBV5-1 and J is TRBJ2-1, with TRBD2 identical over 8 bases. Unmatched junction bases numbered 4, after V lost 2 bases and J lost 6 bases. The CDR3 length is 14 residues. Germline-derived CDR1 and CDR2 are SGHRS and YFSETQ. CDR3 sequence: CASSFGGGSNEQFF. In DNA form, the CDR3 reads TGCGCCAGCAGCTTCGGCGGGGGGAGCAATGAGCAGTTCTTC.

The J gene is TRBJ1-1, the V gene TRBV3-1 (or the pseudogene TRBV3-2); 8 nucleotides match TRBD1. In germline, CDR1 is LGHDT, CDR2 YNNKEL (reference sequence). Trimming removed 4 bases from V and 4 bases from J; junction bases left unmatched: 5. This CDR3 comprises 14 residues. The DNA of the CDR3 is TGTGCCAGCAGCCTACAGGGGGAAGGCACTGAAGCTTTCTTT. Its protein is CASSLQGEGTEAFF.

This chain links TRBV10-3 with TRBJ2-3, with 9 bases fitting TRBD2. Germline V CDR1 and CDR2: ENHRY, SYGVKD. The CDR3 sequence is 17 residues long. With 6 bases clipped from V and 2 bases from J, the junction kept 12 bases outside the gene matches. CDR3 sequence: CAIRSTESGGFTDTQYF. In DNA, the CDR3 is TGTGCCATCAGATCCACTGAAAGCGGGGGGTTCACAGATACGCAGTATTTT.

CDR3 amino acids: CASSVEGGFNEKLFF. As DNA, the CDR3 is TGTGCCAGCAGCGTAGAGGGGGGGTTTAATGAAAAACTGTTTTTT. The chain uses TRBV9 and TRBJ1-4; weak D call: TRBD1 (6 bases). The CDR3 totals 15 residues. The V gene lost 0 bases and the J gene lost 4 bases, with 10 bases spanning the gap. CDR1 is SGDLS, CDR2 YYNGEE, per germline.

V gene TRBV29-1 combines with J gene TRBJ1-3; 7 bases agree with TRBD1. This CDR3 is 16 amino acids long. Losses at the gene ends were 0 bases for V and 2 bases for J; bases not matched to a gene: 7. The germline V gene has CDR1 SQVTM and CDR2 ANQGSEA. The CDR3 region is CSVEDYRGRPGNTIYF. The DNA of the CDR3 is TGCAGCGTTGAAGATTACAGGGGAAGGCCTGGAAACACCATATATTTT.

The chain employs TRBV9 and TRBJ2-1, with D possibly being TRBD2 (6 bases). V was pared by 0 bases and J by 8 bases, with 18 bases between. Germline V gene sequence: CDR1 SGDLS, CDR2 YYNGEE. The CDR3 spans 16 residues. This CDR3 reads CASSVGRDFPTDEQFF. As DNA, the CDR3 is TGTGCCAGCAGCGTAGGTCGGGACTTCCCTACGGATGAGCAGTTCTTC.

The genes are TRBV6-5 and TRBJ2-5; no definite D call. V shed 8 bases and J shed 4 bases, with 14 bases lying between them. From germline, CDR1 is MNHEY and CDR2 SVGAGI. The CDR3 spans 13 residues. In nucleotides, the CDR3 is TGTGCCAGCGTTCCAGTTTTTGGAGAGACCCAGTACTTC. This codes for CASVPVFGETQYF.

The rearrangement links TRBV6-1 to TRBJ2-2; TRBD2 matches at 9 bases. The CDR3 is 17 amino acids. The V and J ends lost 3 bases and 7 bases, in that order; junction bases with no gene match: 12. CDR1 and CDR2 (germline): MNHNS, SASEGT. CDR3 coding DNA: TGTGCCAGCAGTGATTTGGCCCTAGCGGGGTGGGGCGGGGAGCTGTTTTTT. Translating gives CASSDLALAGWGGELFF.

This chain connects TRBV5-1 to TRBJ1-3; unclear D gene. CDR3 length: 17 amino acids. CDR1 and CDR2 (germline): SGHRS, YFSETQ. Trimming pared 2 bases from V and 4 bases from J, leaving 19 bases between. CDR3 coding DNA: TGCGCCAGCAGCTTCAGCGGGGATGCCGGAGTCGGAAACACCATATATTTT. Translated, it gives CASSFSGDAGVGNTIYF.

This clone was observed a few times. The gene calls are TRBV7-8 and TRBJ1-4, with a possible D match to TRBD1 (5 bases). CDR1 SGHVS and CDR2 FQNEAQ come from the germline V gene. The CDR3 runs to 15 residues. Trimming took 5 bases from V and 8 from J, leaving 18 bases between them. This CDR3 is CASSPRRGAGEKLFF. The DNA of the CDR3 is TGTGCCAGCAGCCCACGGAGGGGCGCGGGCGAAAAACTGTTTTTT.

This chain uses TRBV11-2 with TRBJ2-3, with 8 bases fitting TRBD1. Germline CDR1 is SGHAT and CDR2 is FQNNGV. V was clipped by 2 bases and J by 0 bases; unmatched bases: 10. The CDR3 length is 18 residues. The CDR3 nucleotides are TGTGCCAGCAGCTTAAGCCTACAGGGGGTCTTTAGCACAGATACGCAGTATTTT. Translating it yields CASSLSLQGVFSTDTQYF.

CDR3 in DNA: TGTGCCAGTAGTTTGACCGGGACAGCCTACGAGCAGTACTTC. Translated, it gives CASSLTGTAYEQYF. The chain uses TRBV19 and TRBJ2-7, with 7 bases lining up with TRBD1. The CDR3 extends over 14 amino acids. Per the germline V gene, CDR1 is LNHDA and CDR2 is SQIVND (reference sequence). With 5 bases clipped from V and 2 bases from J, the junction kept 6 bases outside the gene matches. The whole variable domain, filled in from reference TRBV19 and TRBJ2-7, reads DGGITQSPKYLFRKEGQNVTLSCEQNLNHDAMYWYRQDPGQGLRLIYYSQIVNDFQKGDIAEGYSVSREKKESFPLTVTSAQKNPTAFYLCASSLTGTAYEQYFGPGTRLTVT.

The chain links TRBV9 to TRBJ1-2; no definite D call. The germline V gene encodes CDR1 SGDLS and CDR2 YYNGEE. This CDR3 has 13 amino acids. V lost 0 bases to trimming and J lost 7 bases, with 10 bases between them. CDR3 sequence reads: CASSVGGFGGYTF. CDR3 in DNA: TGTGCCAGCAGCGTAGGCGGTTTTGGTGGCTACACCTTC. Combining the CDR3 with reference TRBV9 and TRBJ1-2 gives the whole variable domain DSGVTQTPKHLITATGQRVTLRCSPRSGDLSVYWYQQSLDQGLQFLIQYYNGEERAKGNILERFSAQQFPDLHSELNLSSLELGDSALYFCASSVGGFGGYTFGSGTRLTVV.

This clone was detected only a few times. The V call is TRBV19, the J call TRBJ2-7, with 10 nucleotides matching TRBD1. Germline V gene data show CDR1 as LNHDA and CDR2 as SQIVND (reference sequence). CDR3 length equals 14 residues. With V trimmed by 7 bases and J by 4 bases, 7 bases remained unmatched. The CDR3 region is CASNTGTGAYEQYF. CDR3 DNA sequence: TGTGCCAGTAATACCGGGACAGGGGCATACGAGCAGTACTTC.

The chain joins TRBV6-6 to TRBJ2-7, with 7 bases that match TRBD2. J was trimmed by 0 bases and V by 2 bases; bases with no gene match: 7. Germline V CDR1 and CDR2: MNHNY, SVGAGI (reference sequence). The CDR3 has 16 residues. CDR3 coding DNA: TGTGCCAGCAGTTACGGGGCGGCGGGGGACTCCTACGAGCAGTACTTC. Encoded protein: CASSYGAAGDSYEQYF.

In DNA form, the CDR3 reads TGTGCCAGCAGTTCTGGGAGCGGGCATGAGCAGTTCTTC. It yields the protein CASSSGSGHEQFF. The chain links TRBV12-3 or TRBV12-4 to TRBJ2-1; the D gene is possibly TRBD2 (6 bases). The CDR3 loop spans 13 amino acids. V lost 4 bases and J lost 8, with 12 bases in between.

This clone has more than one count but fewer than ten. V usage is TRBV5-1 and J usage is TRBJ1-4; TRBD1 matches 12 bases. The CDR3 runs to 15 residues. Trimming took 5 bases from V and 5 from J; bases not matched to a gene: 4. Germline CDR1 SGHRS, CDR2 YFSETQ. The CDR3 bases are TGCGCCAGCAGTAGGGACAGGGGGCGGAATGAAAAACTGTTTTTT. This translates into CASSRDRGRNEKLFF.

As DNA, the CDR3 is TGTGCCAGTAGTATGAGACAAAAACTCTCGTTTAACTATGGCTACACCTTC. It yields the protein CASSMRQKLSFNYGYTF. V gene TRBV19 combines with J gene TRBJ1-2; unclear D gene. V was cut by 3 bases and J by 1 base, with 18 bases left in between. Looked up from germline, CDR1 is LNHDA and CDR2 is SQIVND (reference sequence). The CDR3 totals 17 residues. The entire variable domain, with the rest obtained from reference TRBV19 and TRBJ1-2, is as follows: DGGITQSPKYLFRKEGQNVTLSCEQNLNHDAMYWYRQDPGQGLRLIYYSQIVNDFQKGDIAEGYSVSREKKESFPLTVTSAQKNPTAFYLCASSMRQKLSFNYGYTFGSGTRLTVV.

This chain uses TRBV30 with TRBJ2-3; D is ambiguous. The germline CDR1 and CDR2 sequences are GTSNPN and SVGIG (reference sequence). V was pared by 1 base and J by 0 bases, with 8 bases between. The CDR3 contains 14 residues. The CDR3: CAWSEVASTDTQYF. The CDR3 nucleotides read TGTGCCTGGAGTGAGGTAGCTAGCACAGATACGCAGTATTTT.

Concerning this clone itself: Within the sample, other DNA sequences also encode this same CDR3. This rearrangement joins TRBV5-1 to TRBJ1-1; D is possibly TRBD1 (5 bases). V dropped 0 bases and J dropped 3 bases, with 9 bases sitting between them. This CDR3 is 14 amino acids long. Germline CDR1 and CDR2: SGHRS and YFSETQ. The CDR3 loop is CASSLAGRDTEAFF. The CDR3 DNA reads as TGCGCCAGCAGCTTGGCGGGCAGGGACACTGAAGCTTTCTTT.

This chain joins TRBV2 and TRBJ1-5; no clear D. The CDR3 sequence is 14 residues long. Germline-derived CDR1 and CDR2 are SNHLY and FYNNEI. Trimming cost V 8 bases and J 1 base, with 12 bases left between them. The CDR3 DNA reads TGTGCCAGCTGGGCGGGAAGCAGCAATCAGCCCCAGCATTTT. Translated, it gives CASWAGSSNQPQHF. Full variable domain (rest looked up from reference TRBV2 and TRBJ1-5): EPEVTQTPSHQVTQMGQEVILRCVPISNHLYFYWYRQILGQKVEFLVSFYNNEISEKSEIFDDQFSVERPDGSNFTLKIRSTKLEDSAMYFCASWAGSSNQPQHFGDGTRLSIL.

The chain employs TRBV19 and TRBJ1-1; the D is unclear. Trimming took off 9 bases at V and 1 base at J, with 15 bases between the two ends. Germline assignment: CDR1 LNHDA and CDR2 SQIVND (reference sequence). The CDR3 is made up of 14 amino acids. CDR3 coding DNA: TGTGCCAGCTCACGACCGTCAGGGAACACTGAAGCTTTCTTT. Its translation: CASSRPSGNTEAFF.

The gene calls are TRBV28 and TRBJ2-1; no clear D gene. Trimming removed 7 bases from V and 3 bases from J, with 7 bases in between. The germline gives CDR1 MDHEN, CDR2 SYDVKM. The CDR3 is 12 amino acids. The CDR3 protein is CASKSYYNEQFF. DNA of the CDR3: TGTGCCAGCAAATCCTACTACAATGAGCAGTTCTTC.

This clone was picked up one time. The chain has TRBV4-1 and TRBJ2-1; 8 nucleotides agree with TRBD2. Germline V gene data show CDR1 as MGHRA and CDR2 as YSYEKL. V lost 4 bases and J lost 11; bases outside the gene matches: 4. The CDR3 sequence is 12 residues long. CDR3 in amino acids: CASSPLAGKQFF. The CDR3 nucleotides are TGCGCCAGCAGCCCCCTAGCGGGCAAGCAGTTCTTC.

The rearrangement joins TRBV24-1 to TRBJ2-1; TRBD2 aligns across 9 bases. The CDR3 runs 18 residues. V shed 2 bases, J shed 4 bases, and the junction held 11 bases outside the gene matches. Germline CDR1 is KGHDR and CDR2 is SFDVKD. The DNA of the CDR3 is TGTGCCACCAGTGATTCACGACCTCAGCGGGGGGTATACAATGAGCAGTTCTTC. As protein: CATSDSRPQRGVYNEQFF.